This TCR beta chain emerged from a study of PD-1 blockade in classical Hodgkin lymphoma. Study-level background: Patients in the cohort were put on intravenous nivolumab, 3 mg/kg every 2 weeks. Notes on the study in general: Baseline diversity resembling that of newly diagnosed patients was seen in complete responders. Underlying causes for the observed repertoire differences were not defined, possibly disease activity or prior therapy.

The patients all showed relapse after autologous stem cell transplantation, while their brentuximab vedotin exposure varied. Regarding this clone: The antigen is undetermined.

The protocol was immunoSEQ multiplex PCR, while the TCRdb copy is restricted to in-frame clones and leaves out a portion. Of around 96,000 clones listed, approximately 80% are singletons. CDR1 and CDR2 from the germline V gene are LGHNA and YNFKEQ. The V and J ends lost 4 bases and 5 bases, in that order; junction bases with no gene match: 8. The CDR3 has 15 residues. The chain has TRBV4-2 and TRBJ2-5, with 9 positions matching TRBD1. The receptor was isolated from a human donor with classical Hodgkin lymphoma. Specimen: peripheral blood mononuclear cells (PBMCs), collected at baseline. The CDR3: CASSPEGTGWETQYF. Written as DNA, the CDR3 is TGTGCCAGCAGCCCCGAGGGGACAGGGTGGGAGACCCAGTACTTC.